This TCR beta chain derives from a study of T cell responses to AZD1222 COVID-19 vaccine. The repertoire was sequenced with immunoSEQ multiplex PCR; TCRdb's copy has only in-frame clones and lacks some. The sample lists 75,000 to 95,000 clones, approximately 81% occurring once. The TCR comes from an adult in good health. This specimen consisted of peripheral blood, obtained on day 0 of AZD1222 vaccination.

In DNA, the CDR3 is TGTGCCAGTAGTATGGGGGTCCAAGAGACCCAGTACTTC. This gives the protein CASSMGVQETQYF. The V call is TRBV19, the J call TRBJ2-5; tentatively, D is TRBD1 or TRBD2 (5 bases each). V gave up 3 bases and J gave up 1 base, with 6 bases separating them. CDR1 and CDR2 (germline): LNHDA, SQIVND (reference sequence). The length of the CDR3 is 13 residues.